This TCR beta chain was captured by sequencing in a study of beta chain features in type 1 diabetes. Concerning this clone itself: Its antigen is unidentified.

J was trimmed by 7 bases and V by 0 bases; bases with no gene match: 15. The CDR3 covers 18 residues. Germline values: CDR1 ENHRY, CDR2 SYGVKD. Notes on the study in general: Patients with type 1 diabetes showed fewer VDJ junction insertions and more deletions.

Since all of the isolated RNA was reverse transcribed, expressed TCRB transcripts were what got sequenced. The assay was immunoSEQ multiplex PCR, and TCRdb's table has in-frame clones only and misses some. The sample shows 150,000 to 180,000 clones, about 7.3% of them seen only once. The J gene is TRBJ2-5, the V gene TRBV10-3; 9 nucleotides align to TRBD1. Input material: central memory CD4+ T cells from blood. The receptor's source is a man aged 18 to 29 in good health. DNA of the CDR3: TGTGCCATCAGTGAGTCGTTAACGCTCGGAGAGACAGGGGGGACCCAGTACTTC. This encodes CAISESLTLGETGGTQYF.